This T cell receptor (beta chain) was identified during a study of T cell responses to AZD1222 COVID-19 vaccine. General study results and limits: Spike-specific TCR depth and breadth grew after two AZD1222 doses. Sampling that yielded the repertoires occurred only after the peak T cell response. The study found vaccine-associated CD4 TCRs spanning spike, dominant at 160-218 and 743-854.

Germline values: CDR1 LNHDA, CDR2 SQIVND (reference sequence). V shed 7 bases and J 1 base; nucleotides not matched to a gene: 4. The CDR3 spans 14 residues. The method was immunoSEQ multiplex PCR; TCRdb's version includes in-frame clones alone and lacks a portion of them. The data contain about 79,000 clones, 92% of them singletons. Worth noting for this clone: Its specificity is not known.

V gene TRBV19 combines with J gene TRBJ2-7; 10 bases fit TRBD1. This specimen consisted of peripheral blood, obtained on day 0 of MenACWY control vaccination. The receptor was isolated from an adult in good health. DNA of the CDR3: TGTGCCAGTAAAGGACAGGGGGGATCCTACGAGCAGTACTTC. The encoded protein is CASKGQGGSYEQYF.